The 2 T cell receptor beta chains below all came from one sample that was sequenced in a study of siplizumab effects on memory and regulatory T cells. Data came from immunoSEQ multiplex PCR; TCRdb stores just in-frame clones and leaves some out. The sample records over 85,000 clones, around 95% being singletons. The sequenced sample consisted of naive CD4+ T cells sorted from blood. These TCRs come from a human donor in good health.

This sequence joins TRBV27 and TRBJ2-7, with a possible D match to TRBD2 (6 bases). The CDR3 runs 14 residues. The germline V and J ends were trimmed by 6 bases and 2 bases, with 14 bases remaining between them. Germline CDR1 MNHEY, CDR2 SMNVEV (reference sequence). The CDR3 loop is CASSPLPGAYEQYF. The CDR3 nucleotides are TGTGCCAGCAGCCCGTTACCGGGGGCCTACGAGCAGTACTTC.

The V and J genes are TRBV6-5 and TRBJ1-2, with no clear D. CDR1 is MNHEY and CDR2 is SVGAGI in the germline V gene. The CDR3 contains 13 residues. Trimming took off 4 bases at V and 3 bases at J, with 9 bases between the two ends. The CDR3 sequence: CASSLPSDYGYTF. DNA for the CDR3: TGTGCCAGCAGTTTGCCGTCTGACTATGGCTACACCTTC.